This TCR beta chain emerged from a study of T-cell reconstitution after alpha-beta-depleted transplantation in children. Study-wide results and caveats: In patients about two months after transplant, alpha-beta T cells reportedly arose from several hundred expanded graft clones. T-cell counts and diversity at one year following transplant were attributed mainly to newly produced T cells. Where some patients showed high TCRbeta diversity at day 60, it came from recipient T cells and thymic progenitors that had survived.

The length of the CDR3 is 14 residues. The germline V and J ends were trimmed by 3 bases and 0 bases, with 6 bases remaining between them. Germline loops: CDR1 MGHRA, CDR2 YSYEKL. In its sample, this clonotype was seen a few times. Its antigen is as yet unknown. A library of TCRbeta sequences, prepared with unique molecular identifiers, was generated. TCRdb called the PCR reads again in MiXCR, with one record for every CDR3 protein. The sample holds 450,000 to 700,000 distinct CDR3 sequences, more than 20% seen once. The TCR comes from a boy younger than two with Wiskott-Aldrich syndrome, due to receive a stem cell transplant. V and J are TRBV4-1 and TRBJ2-4, with D possibly being TRBD1 (6 bases). The specimen comprised PBMCs, sampled before TCRalphabeta/CD19-depleted stem cell transplant. In DNA, the CDR3 is TGCGCCAGCAGCCAGACAGGAGCCAAAAACATTCAGTACTTC. This codes for CASSQTGAKNIQYF.